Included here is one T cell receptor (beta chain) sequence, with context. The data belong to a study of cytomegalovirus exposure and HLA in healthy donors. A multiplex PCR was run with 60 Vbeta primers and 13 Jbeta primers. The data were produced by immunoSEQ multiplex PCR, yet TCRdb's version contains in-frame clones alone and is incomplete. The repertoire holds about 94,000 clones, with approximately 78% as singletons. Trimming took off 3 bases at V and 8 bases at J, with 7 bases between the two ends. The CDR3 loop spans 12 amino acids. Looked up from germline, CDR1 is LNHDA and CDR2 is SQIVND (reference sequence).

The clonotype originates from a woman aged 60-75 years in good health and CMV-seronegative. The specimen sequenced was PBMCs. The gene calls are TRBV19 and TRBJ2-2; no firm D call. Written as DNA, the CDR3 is TGTGCCAGTAGTATGCCCAGTGGGGAGCTGTTTTTT. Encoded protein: CASSMPSGELFF. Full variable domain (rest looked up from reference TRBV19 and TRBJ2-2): DGGITQSPKYLFRKEGQNVTLSCEQNLNHDAMYWYRQDPGQGLRLIYYSQIVNDFQKGDIAEGYSVSREKKESFPLTVTSAQKNPTAFYLCASSMPSGELFFGEGSRLTVL.